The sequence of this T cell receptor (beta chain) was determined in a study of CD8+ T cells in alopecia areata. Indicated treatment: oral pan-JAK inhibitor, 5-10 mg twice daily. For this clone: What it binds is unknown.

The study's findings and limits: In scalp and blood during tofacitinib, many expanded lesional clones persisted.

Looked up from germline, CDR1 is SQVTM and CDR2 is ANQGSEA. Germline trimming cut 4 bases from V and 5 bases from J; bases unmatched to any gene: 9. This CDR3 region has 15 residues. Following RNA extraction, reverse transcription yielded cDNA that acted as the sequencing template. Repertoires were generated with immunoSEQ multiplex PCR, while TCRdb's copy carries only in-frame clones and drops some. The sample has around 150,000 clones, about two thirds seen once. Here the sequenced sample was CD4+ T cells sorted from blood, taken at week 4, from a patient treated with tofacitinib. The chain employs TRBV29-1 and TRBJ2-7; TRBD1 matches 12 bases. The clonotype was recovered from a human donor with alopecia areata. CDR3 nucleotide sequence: TGCAGCGTTGCCTCTTCGGGACAGGGGGCAAACGAGCAGTACTTC. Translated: CSVASSGQGANEQYF.